This is a list of T cell receptor beta chains from one sample in a study of CD8 T cells in ankylosing spondylitis. TCRdb re-derived calls from the 5' RACE reads in MiXCR, one entry per CDR3 protein. This table holds about 36,000 distinct CDR3 sequences, 6% found once. The sample consisted of blood, either unsorted or a sorted T cell fraction (not recorded which). The receptors originated from a male donor with ankylosing spondylitis or in good health (not recorded which). Both conserved end residues are part of each CDR3. The D gene is left open where the match is weak. Clone size is shown for a subset of rows, as once, few, many or a class of expanded clone.

TRBD1	many	TRBJ1-1	TRBV5-1	TGCGCCAGCAGCTTGGGACAGGGGGCCACTGAAGCTTTCTTT	CASSLGQGATEAFF
NA	many	TRBJ2-3	TRBV20-1	TGCAGTGCTAGACATACAGATACGCAGTATTTT	CSARHTDTQYF
NA	many	TRBJ2-2	TRBV7-3	TGTGCCAGCAGCTTAATTCCTAACACCGGGGAGCTGTTTTTT	CASSLIPNTGELFF
NA	many	TRBJ1-1	TRBV5-1	TGCGCCAGCAGCCCCCTCGGGGTCAAGTGGGCTTTCTTT	CASSPLGVKWAFF
NA	many	TRBJ2-2	TRBV5-1	TGCGCCAGCAGCTTACTCAGCGGGAACACCGGGGAGCTGTTTTTT	CASSLLSGNTGELFF
NA	many	TRBJ1-3	TRBV5-1	TGCGCCAGCAGCTTAGCAGGGAGCTCTGGAAACACCATATATTTT	CASSLAGSSGNTIYF
NA	many	TRBJ1-1	TRBV20-1	TGCAGTGCTTCCCAATCGAACACTGAAGCTTTCTTT	CSASQSNTEAFF
NA	many	TRBJ2-7	TRBV29-1	TGCAGCGTTGTTAGGGGACGTGACGAGCAGTACTTC	CSVVRGRDEQYF
NA	many	TRBJ2-7	TRBV3-1	TGTGCCAGCAGCCGGCAGGGCCGCGAGCAGTACTTC	CASSRQGREQYF
NA	NA	TRBJ2-7	TRBV6-2/TRBV6-3	TGTGCCATTCGGACGAGCGGCTACGAGCAGTACTTC	CAIRTSGYEQYF
NA	many	TRBJ2-2	TRBV2	TGTGCCAGCAATTTGGCCGGGGAGCTGTTTTTT	CASNLAGELFF
NA	NA	TRBJ2-3	TRBV4-2	TGTGCCAGCAGCCACAGGCTGCCCTCCTGGTCTAAACCTAGCACAGATACGCAGTATTTT	CASSHRLPSWSKPSTDTQYF
NA	many	TRBJ2-7	TRBV9	TGTGCCAGCAGCGGGCAGGCTGAAGGGTCCTACGAGCAGTACTTC	CASSGQAEGSYEQYF
NA	many	TRBJ1-4	TRBV4-1	TGCGCCAGCAGCCACCTAAGGGGGACGGGTGAAAAACTGTTTTTT	CASSHLRGTGEKLFF
NA	many	TRBJ2-3	TRBV7-3	TGTGCCAGCAGCTTAATTCTTGCAGATACGCAGTATTTT	CASSLILADTQYF
NA	many	TRBJ2-7	TRBV5-1	TGCGCCAGCAGCTTGGATTACACGTACTACGAGCAGTACTTC	CASSLDYTYYEQYF
NA	many	TRBJ2-1	TRBV29-1	TGCAGCGTTGCGTCCTCCTACAATGAGCAGTTCTTC	CSVASSYNEQFF